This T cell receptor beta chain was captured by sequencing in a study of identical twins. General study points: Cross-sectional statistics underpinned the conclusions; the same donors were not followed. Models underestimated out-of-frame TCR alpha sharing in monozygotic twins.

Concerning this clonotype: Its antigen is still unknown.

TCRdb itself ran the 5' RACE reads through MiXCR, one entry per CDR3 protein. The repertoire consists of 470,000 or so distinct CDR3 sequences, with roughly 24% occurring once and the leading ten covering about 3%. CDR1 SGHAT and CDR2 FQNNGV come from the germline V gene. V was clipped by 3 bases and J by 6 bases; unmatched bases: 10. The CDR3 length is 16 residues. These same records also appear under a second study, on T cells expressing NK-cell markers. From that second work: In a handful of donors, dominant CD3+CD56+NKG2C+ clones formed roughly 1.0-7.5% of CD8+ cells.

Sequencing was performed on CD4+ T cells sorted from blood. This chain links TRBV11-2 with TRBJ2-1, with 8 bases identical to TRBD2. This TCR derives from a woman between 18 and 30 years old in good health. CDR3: CASSFATGLGSNEQFF. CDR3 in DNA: TGTGCCAGCAGCTTTGCTACGGGACTAGGTTCCAATGAGCAGTTCTTC.